Below are 16 T cell receptor beta chains sequenced from a single sample in a study of T cells in Graves' hyperthyroidism and ophthalmopathy. TCR beta CDR3 regions were amplified from RNA. TCR CDR3 underwent first-round RT-PCR with the HTBI primer set. TCRdb itself ran the multiplex PCR reads through MiXCR, one entry per CDR3 protein. This sample yields about 680,000 distinct CDR3 sequences, of which about a third are seen a single time; around 29% belongs to the top ten. Sequencing input: blood. All receptors derive from a woman aged 40 to 50 with Graves' hyperthyroidism.

The table lists this clonotype with many counts. This chain links TRBV24-1 with TRBJ2-5; TRBD1 might be the D (6 bases). V was clipped by 4 bases and J by 5 bases, with 19 bases between them. The CDR3 spans 16 residues. Germline V gives CDR1 KGHDR, CDR2 SFDVKD. DNA for the CDR3: TGTGCCACCAGTGACCCGGGACAACCGTGGGGGGAGACCCAGTACTTC. It is translated as CATSDPGQPWGETQYF.

This clonotype was found a few times. A read error may produce the germline difference seen at one junction end. This chain's CDR3 is CASSQDLGPGGYTF. The DNA of the CDR3 is TGCGCCAGCAGCCAAGATCTGGGACCGGGGGGCTACACCTTC. This sequence joins TRBV5-5 and TRBJ1-2; D possibly corresponds to TRBD1 (5 bases). CDR1 SGHKS and CDR2 YYEKEE come from the germline V gene (reference sequence). The CDR3 runs to 14 residues. Complete variable domain (other parts from reference TRBV5-5 and TRBJ1-2): DAGVTQSPTHLIKTRGQQVTLRCSPISGHKSVSWYQQVLGQGPQFIFQYYEKEERGRGNFPDRFSARQFPNYSSELNVNALLLGDSALYLCASSQDLGPGGYTFGSGTRLTVV.

In its sample, this clonotype was seen many times. V usage is TRBV7-8 and J usage is TRBJ1-1; TRBD1 matches 8 bases. V shed 5 bases, J shed 5 bases, and the junction held 10 bases outside the gene matches. Looked up from germline, CDR1 is SGHVS and CDR2 is FQNEAQ. The length of the CDR3 is 15 residues. As DNA, the CDR3 is TGTGCCAGCAGCCCACGCAGGGGGCGGCGGACTGAAGCTTTCTTT. It yields the protein CASSPRRGRRTEAFF.

This clonotype was seen a handful of times. The rearrangement links TRBV19 to TRBJ1-1; D is unresolved. V dropped 3 bases and J dropped 5 bases, with 10 bases sitting between them. CDR3 length: 13 residues. Germline V gene lookup returns CDR1 LNHDA and CDR2 SQIVND (reference sequence). In nucleotides, the CDR3 is TGTGCCAGTAGTATGACCGGGGTTACTGAAGCTTTCTTT. Translation gives CASSMTGVTEAFF.

The rearrangement joins TRBV10-3 to TRBJ2-6; D is possibly TRBD2 (6 bases). CDR3 size: 17 residues. The V gene lost 11 bases and the J gene lost 0 bases, with 20 bases spanning the gap. Germline CDR1 ENHRY, CDR2 SYGVKD. CDR3 sequence (DNA): TGTGCCTGGCAGGAGGGGCAACGGTCCTCTGGGGCCAACGTCCTGACTTTC. As protein: CAWQEGQRSSGANVLTF.

CDR3 DNA: TGTGCCAGCAGCCTCAGCAGCTACACCTTC. It is translated as CASSLSSYTF. The V and J genes are TRBV7-3 and TRBJ1-2; no clear D. Germline values: CDR1 SGHTA, CDR2 FQGTGA. Trimming took off 5 bases at V and 9 bases at J, with 7 bases between the two ends. The length of the CDR3 is 10 residues.

This clonotype has a handful of counts. This chain links TRBV6-2 or TRBV6-3 with TRBJ2-5; D is undetermined. This CDR3 region has 15 residues. Per the germline V gene, CDR1 is MNHEY and CDR2 is SVGEGT. Trimming left V 2 bases short and J 1 base short, with 11 bases between. CDR3 loop: CASSYRAYGQETQYF. In DNA, the CDR3 is TGTGCCAGCAGTTACAGGGCGTATGGCCAAGAGACCCAGTACTTC.

J is TRBJ2-1 and V is TRBV7-9; D is uncertain. The CDR3 spans 15 residues. Germline V gives CDR1 SEHNR, CDR2 FQNEAQ (reference sequence). Deletions cut 5 bases from V and 3 bases from J, with 14 bases between. The CDR3 is CASSANYPDYNEQFF. The CDR3 DNA is TGTGCCAGCAGCGCGAACTACCCCGACTACAATGAGCAGTTCTTC.

This clonotype was found many times. The chain joins TRBV10-3 to TRBJ1-4, with D perhaps TRBD1 (5 bases). With 10 bases removed from V and 7 bases from J, the gap between germline ends came to 19 bases. This CDR3 is built from 14 residues. Germline CDR1 ENHRY, CDR2 SYGVKD. In DNA, the CDR3 is TGTGCCAGTAGGGACCCCGAGGGCGGTGAAAAACTGTTTTTT. It is translated as CASRDPEGGEKLFF.

This clonotype came up a few times. The J gene is TRBJ2-7, the V gene TRBV10-3; 9 nucleotides match TRBD2. Germline values: CDR1 ENHRY, CDR2 SYGVKD. Germline trimming cut 5 bases from V and 2 bases from J; bases unmatched to any gene: 10. The length of the CDR3 is 16 residues. The CDR3 sequence is CAISPLAGRSAYEQYF. The CDR3 coding sequence is TGTGCCATCAGTCCACTAGCGGGCCGGTCAGCCTACGAGCAGTACTTC.

This clonotype was found many times. The genes are TRBV25-1 and TRBJ1-4; perhaps TRBD1 as D (5 bases). CDR3 length equals 15 residues. V was clipped by 4 bases and J by 3 bases, with 12 bases between them. Germline V lookup: CDR1 MGHDK, CDR2 SYGVNS. CDR3 in DNA: TGTGCCAGCAGTGGATGGACACTTCCTAATGAAAAACTGTTTTTT. Its protein is CASSGWTLPNEKLFF.

The J gene is TRBJ1-2, the V gene TRBV10-3, with a possible D match to TRBD1 (5 bases). V was clipped by 3 bases and J by 7 bases, with 15 bases between them. This CDR3 comprises 14 residues. Germline V gene lookup returns CDR1 ENHRY and CDR2 SYGVKD. The CDR3 sequence: CAISDEGLHRGYTF. CDR3 DNA sequence: TGTGCCATCAGTGACGAGGGGCTACATCGTGGCTACACCTTC.

The chain joins TRBV7-9 to TRBJ2-3; TRBD1 matches 7 bases. The CDR3 contains 13 residues. The V gene's germline CDR1 is SEHNR and CDR2 FQNEAQ (reference sequence). The ends lost 5 bases at V and 6 bases at J; junction bases unmatched: 5. The CDR3 DNA follows: TGTGCCAGCAGCCCGGGGACAGTCGATACGCAGTATTTT. It translates to CASSPGTVDTQYF.

The chain is built from TRBV20-1 and TRBJ2-2; unclear D gene. CDR1 is DFQATT and CDR2 is SNEGSKA in the germline V gene (reference sequence). The CDR3 contains 12 residues. Between the trimmed V and J ends, which lost 0 bases and 8 bases, there was a span of 7 bases. CDR3 coding DNA: TGCAGTGCTAGAGATACGAAGGGGGAGCTGTTTTTT. Amino acids: CSARDTKGELFF.

This chain uses TRBV7-2 with TRBJ2-5, with 9 bases matching TRBD2. CDR3 length: 17 amino acids. Trimming removed 8 bases from V and 7 bases from J; junction bases left unmatched: 20. Per the germline V gene, CDR1 is SGHTA and CDR2 is FQGNSA. The CDR3 nucleotides read TGTGCCAGCGGACTCCCCTGGGGCGGGAGGGCCTCGGGGACCCAGTACTTC. Protein: CASGLPWGGRASGTQYF.

This sequence joins TRBV2 and TRBJ1-5; 8 bases are shared with TRBD1. This CDR3 spans 14 amino acids. The germline CDR1 and CDR2 sequences are SNHLY and FYNNEI. The V gene end was trimmed by 8 bases and the J gene end by 4 bases; junction bases not matched to a gene: 7. The CDR3 sequence: CASRRQGPNQPQHF. The CDR3 DNA sequence: TGTGCCAGCCGACGACAGGGGCCAAATCAGCCCCAGCATTTT. The entire variable domain, with the rest obtained from reference TRBV2 and TRBJ1-5, is as follows: EPEVTQTPSHQVTQMGQEVILRCVPISNHLYFYWYRQILGQKVEFLVSFYNNEISEKSEIFDDQFSVERPDGSNFTLKIRSTKLEDSAMYFCASRRQGPNQPQHFGDGTRLSIL.